These 26 T cell receptor beta chains originate from one sample sequenced in a study of Graves' ophthalmopathy and Graves' hyperthyroidism. RNA served as the template for amplifying TCR beta CDR3 regions. RT-PCR with HTBI primers came first, then second-round multiplex PCR. TCRdb analysed the multiplex PCR reads with MiXCR anew, one entry per CDR3 protein. The sample holds nearly 400,000 distinct CDR3 sequences; around 19% are singletons and the top ten take roughly 1.5%. The specimen sequenced was peripheral blood. These receptors all stem from a woman between 18 and 29 years old with Graves' ophthalmopathy.

This clonotype was seen ten or more times. V usage is TRBV20-1 and J usage is TRBJ2-7; TRBD2 matches 7 bases. Germline values: CDR1 DFQATT, CDR2 SNEGSKA (reference sequence). The CDR3 consists of 15 residues. V was clipped by 0 bases and J by 3 bases; unmatched bases: 8. The CDR3 region is CSARDLQRGYYEQYF. The DNA for the CDR3 is TGCAGTGCTAGAGATCTCCAGCGGGGCTACTACGAGCAGTACTTC.

The chain combines TRBV12-3 or TRBV12-4 with TRBJ2-2; no clear D gene. The CDR3 sequence is 18 residues long. V lost 6 bases and J 3 bases, leaving 23 bases between the germline ends. CDR3 coding DNA: TGTGCCAGCAGCCCACTCGAACCCCAGGCAAAATACACCGGGGAGCTGTTTTTT. Protein product: CASSPLEPQAKYTGELFF.

This clonotype has a count of ten or more. The chain uses TRBV6-2 or TRBV6-3 and TRBJ2-6; D uncertain. Germline loops: CDR1 MNHEY, CDR2 SVGEGT. The CDR3 sequence is 17 residues long. Trimming removed 0 bases from V and 0 bases from J, with 9 bases in between. CDR3 sequence: CASSYSMLYSGANVLTF. The CDR3 bases are TGTGCCAGCAGTTACTCGATGCTCTACTCTGGGGCCAACGTCCTGACTTTC.

This clonotype was seen only a few times. A much larger clone sits a single nucleotide away, making a read error possible. The chain combines TRBV12-3 or TRBV12-4 with TRBJ1-6, with 7 nucleotides matching TRBD1. The CDR3 has 14 amino acids. V was pared by 4 bases and J by 7 bases, with 4 bases of the junction left unmatched. The CDR3 DNA sequence: TGTGCCAGCAGTTCGGGACAGCGAAATTCACCCCTCCACTTT. Translated: CASSSGQRNSPLHF.

This clonotype was counted at least ten times. V is TRBV20-1 and J is TRBJ1-1; TRBD1 agrees at 7 bases. V trimming: 7 bases; J trimming: 6 bases; junction bases outside the gene matches: 20. CDR1 and CDR2 (germline): DFQATT, SNEGSKA (reference sequence). There are 16 residues in the CDR3. The CDR3 loop is CSVLDREGPQRPEAFF. In nucleotides, the CDR3 is TGCAGTGTTTTAGACAGGGAGGGACCCCAGCGCCCTGAAGCTTTCTTT.

This clonotype is deemed medium-sized. The V call is TRBV6-2 or TRBV6-3, the J call TRBJ2-5; D is uncertain. Germline loops: CDR1 MNHEY, CDR2 SVGEGT. There are 13 residues in the CDR3. The V end was cut by 2 bases, the J end by 5 bases, with 9 bases between. The CDR3 reads CASSYEERETQYF. CDR3 sequence (DNA): TGTGCCAGCAGTTACGAGGAGAGGGAGACCCAGTACTTC.

This clonotype was picked up many times. The CDR3 protein is CSATGRGAETQYF. CDR3 coding DNA: TGCAGTGCTACCGGACGGGGGGCGGAGACCCAGTACTTC. The chain uses TRBV20-1 and TRBJ2-5, with TRBD2 as a possible D gene (7 bases). The length of the CDR3 is 13 residues. The V end was cut by 4 bases, the J end by 5 bases, with 14 bases between. CDR1 is DFQATT, CDR2 SNEGSKA, per germline (reference sequence).

This clonotype occurred many times. The genes are TRBV6-2 or TRBV6-3 and TRBJ2-5; no clear D. Germline V gives CDR1 MNHEY, CDR2 SVGEGT. The CDR3 sequence is 15 residues long. Trimming stripped 2 bases from V and 0 bases from J, with 10 bases between. The CDR3 DNA sequence: TGTGCCAGCAGTTACCCCTCCTTGTACCAAGAGACCCAGTACTTC. This encodes CASSYPSLYQETQYF.

This clonotype was seen many times. CDR3 loop: CASSYGAGANVLTF. CDR3 DNA sequence: TGTGCCAGCAGTTACGGGGCAGGGGCCAACGTCCTGACTTTC. The chain recombines TRBV6-2 or TRBV6-3 with TRBJ2-6; D may be TRBD1 (5 bases). The germline V gene has CDR1 MNHEY and CDR2 SVGEGT. CDR3 length: 14 residues. Trimming stripped 2 bases from V and 4 bases from J, with 6 bases between.

The gene calls are TRBV7-9 and TRBJ2-7, with 7 bases lining up with TRBD2. CDR1 is SEHNR and CDR2 is FQNEAQ in the germline V gene (reference sequence). This CDR3 comprises 15 residues. V gave up 2 bases and J gave up 6 bases; unmatched junction bases: 10. CDR3: CASSLYSGTAGEQYF. The CDR3 DNA is TGTGCCAGCAGCTTATACAGCGGGACGGCCGGCGAGCAGTACTTC.

This clonotype was seen repeatedly, ten times or more. The rearrangement joins TRBV6-2 or TRBV6-3 to TRBJ2-6; D remains unclear. Trimming cost V 4 bases and J 3 bases, with 4 bases left between them. Germline lookup yields CDR1 MNHEY and CDR2 SVGEGT. The CDR3 has 13 residues. CDR3 loop: CASSWGGANVLTF. CDR3 DNA: TGTGCCAGCAGTTGGGGTGGGGCCAACGTCCTGACTTTC.

This clonotype appeared many times. The V gene is TRBV7-2, the J gene TRBJ2-7, with D tentatively TRBD2 (6 bases). The CDR3 consists of 13 residues. Germline lookup yields CDR1 SGHTA and CDR2 FQGNSA. Deletions cut 1 base from V and 7 bases from J, with 11 bases between. The CDR3 loop is CASSLDGAGEQYF. CDR3 bases: TGTGCCAGCAGCTTAGACGGGGCGGGGGAGCAGTACTTC. Looking up the rest from reference TRBV7-2 and TRBJ2-7 gives the full variable domain: GAGVSQSPSNKVTEKGKDVELRCDPISGHTALYWYRQSLGQGLEFLIYFQGNSAPDKSGLPSDRFSAERTGGSVSTLTIQRTQQEDSAVYLCASSLDGAGEQYFGPGTRLTVT.

This clonotype was seen at least ten times. An end of the junction does not agree with germline; a read error may underlie this. The genes are TRBV28 and TRBJ1-1; D not certain. Germline assignment: CDR1 MDHEN and CDR2 SYDVKM. CDR3 length: 15 residues. CDR3 bases: TGTGCCAGCAGTTTATGGGGCGAAGTGGGCACTGAAGCTTCCTTT. Translation: CASSLWGEVGTEASF.

This clonotype was counted at least ten times. Here the CDR3 DNA reads TGTGCCAGCAGTTCTCACGGGGGCGGCTACGAGCAGTACTTC. It is translated as CASSSHGGGYEQYF. This chain links TRBV12-3 or TRBV12-4 with TRBJ2-7; D is perhaps TRBD1 or TRBD2 (6 bases each). V lost 4 bases to trimming and J lost 3 bases, with 13 bases between them. The CDR3 sequence is 14 residues long.

This clonotype was observed at least ten times. The chain combines TRBV11-2 with TRBJ2-5; D is unresolved. Looked up from germline, CDR1 is SGHAT and CDR2 is FQNNGV. This CDR3 region has 14 residues. Trimming left V 5 bases short and J 5 bases short, with 15 bases between. CDR3 in amino acids: CASSRGPRQETQYF. For the CDR3, the DNA is TGTGCCAGCAGCCGCGGACCCAGGCAGGAGACCCAGTACTTC.

This clonotype was counted once. One end of the junction does not line up with germline, which may come from a read error. The chain has TRBV12-3 or TRBV12-4 and TRBJ1-1; no clear D gene. The CDR3 runs to 9 residues. The CDR3 DNA follows: TGTACCAGAGGCACTGAAGCTTTCTTT. This codes for CTRGTEAFF.

Many counts were recorded for this clonotype. This chain connects TRBV20-1 to TRBJ1-2, with no clear D. Germline CDR1 is DFQATT and CDR2 is SNEGSKA (reference sequence). The CDR3 runs 10 residues. V lost 6 bases and J lost 8, with 10 bases in between. CDR3 region: CSAGNQGYTF. The CDR3 DNA is TGCAGTGCGGGTAATCAGGGCTACACCTTC.

In this sample, this clonotype turned up many times. The CDR3 sequence: CASSSTLRYGYTF. CDR3 DNA sequence: TGTGCCAGCAGCTCGACCCTTCGCTATGGCTACACCTTC. The genes are TRBV11-2 and TRBJ1-2; D ambiguous. The CDR3 has 13 residues. V shed 4 bases and J shed 4 bases, with 10 bases lying between them. Germline CDR1 reads SGHAT; CDR2 reads FQNNGV.

This clonotype has at least ten counts. The chain has TRBV16 and TRBJ2-7, with D uncertain. Germline CDR1 is KGHSY and CDR2 is FQNENV. The length of the CDR3 is 12 residues. Between the trimmed V and J ends, which lost 4 bases and 5 bases, there was a span of 9 bases. The CDR3 here is CASSLSWHEQYF. The CDR3 DNA sequence: TGTGCCAGCAGCCTGTCTTGGCACGAGCAGTACTTC. The full variable domain, its missing parts supplied by reference TRBV16 and TRBJ2-7, is GEEVAQTPKHLVRGEGQKAKLYCAPIKGHSYVFWYQQVLKNEFKFLISFQNENVFDETGMPKERFSAKCLPNSPCSLEIQATKLEDSAVYFCASSLSWHEQYFGPGTRLTVT.

This clonotype was picked up many times. The V call is TRBV28, the J call TRBJ2-5, with D maybe TRBD2 (6 bases). V lost 6 bases and J lost 5, with 16 bases in between. The CDR3 spans 14 residues. The V gene's germline CDR1 is MDHEN and CDR2 SYDVKM. The CDR3 nucleotides are TGTGCCAGCAGGCCCGCGGCGGCGGGGGAGACCCAGTACTTC. It encodes CASRPAAAGETQYF.

This clonotype was recorded at least ten times. This chain joins TRBV6-2 or TRBV6-3 and TRBJ1-5; D is possibly TRBD1 (6 bases). The CDR3 is 16 amino acids. Germline V lookup: CDR1 MNHEY, CDR2 SVGEGT. V was clipped by 2 bases and J by 3 bases, with 14 bases between them. In nucleotides, the CDR3 is TGTGCCAGCAGTTACGATACCGCGGGGGCCAATCAGCCCCAGCATTTT. Encoded protein: CASSYDTAGANQPQHF.

This clonotype was seen repeatedly, ten times or more. The V gene is TRBV4-2, the J gene TRBJ1-5, with D perhaps matching TRBD1 (6 bases). Germline assignment: CDR1 LGHNA and CDR2 YNFKEQ. This CDR3 has 17 amino acids. V was shortened by 2 bases and J by 4 bases, with 18 bases between the two germline ends. The CDR3 DNA sequence: TGTGCCAGCAGCCAACAACACCCCGGGACACATAATCAGCCCCAGCATTTT. Residues: CASSQQHPGTHNQPQHF.

This clonotype was detected many times. This sequence joins TRBV6-1 and TRBJ2-7, with TRBD1 matching 7 bases. V dropped 2 bases and J dropped 3; count of bases not matched to a gene: 13. In germline, CDR1 is MNHNS, CDR2 SASEGT. This CDR3 has 17 amino acids. CDR3 DNA: TGTGCCAGCAGTGAAACTTTGACAGGGATTAGTCGCTACGAGCAGTACTTC. Encoded protein: CASSETLTGISRYEQYF.

This clonotype was seen many times. The rearrangement uses TRBV27 and TRBJ2-7; 8 positions agree with TRBD1. CDR3 length: 14 amino acids. With 4 bases clipped from V and 1 base from J, the junction kept 3 bases outside the gene matches. Germline CDR1 reads MNHEY; CDR2 reads SMNVEV (reference sequence). CDR3 in amino acids: CASSYRQGSYEQYF. CDR3 nucleotide sequence: TGTGCCAGCAGTTACCGACAGGGGTCCTACGAGCAGTACTTC.

This clonotype came up many times. The J gene is TRBJ1-1, the V gene TRBV20-1; D uncertain. Germline CDR1 and CDR2: DFQATT and SNEGSKA (reference sequence). The CDR3 sequence is 10 residues long. Trimming stripped 3 bases from V and 13 bases from J, with 12 bases between. CDR3 sequence reads: CSASRAGGFF. CDR3 in DNA: TGCAGTGCTAGCCGGGCCGGTGGTTTCTTT.

This clonotype was counted ten times or more. It may be a read error: a sequence one base away is much more abundant. The V gene is TRBV12-3 or TRBV12-4, the J gene TRBJ2-5; D is unclear. V was pared by 2 bases and J by 2 bases, with 9 bases between. The length of the CDR3 is 14 residues. The CDR3: CASSLRVTQETQYF. The CDR3 DNA sequence: TGTGCCAGCAGTTTAAGGGTGACACAAGAGACCCAGTACTTC.